This is a list of T cell receptor beta chains from one sample in a study of glioma-infiltrating T cells. TCRdb re-derived calls from the multiplex PCR reads in MiXCR, one entry per CDR3 protein. Of some 110,000 distinct CDR3 sequences in the sample, approximately 23% were seen once. Sample: glioma tissue, nonneoplastic brain tissue, or PBMCs (not recorded which). These receptors originate from a human donor with low-grade glioma or glioblastoma, undergoing nonglioma brain surgery, or in good health (not recorded which). The CDR3 runs from the conserved cysteine through the conserved F or W. D genes are given only for firm matches. Clone sizes are given selectively: once, few, many, or a class where the clone is expanded.

clone_size j_call v_call d_call cdr3_nt cdr3_aa
few TRBJ2-1 TRBV30 TRBD2 TGTGCCTGGAAAGGGACTAGCGTTAACAATGAGCAGTTCTTC CAWKGTSVNNEQFF
few TRBJ2-3 TRBV7-8 - TGTGCCAGCAGCCCCCCGGGTGTTATGCAGTATTTT CASSPPGVMQYF
- TRBJ2-3 TRBV11-2 TRBD2 TGTGCCAGCAGCTTCCCACGGGGAGCGGGAAGCAAAGATACGCAGTATTTT CASSFPRGAGSKDTQYF
once TRBJ2-5 TRBV29-1 - TGCAGCATAACCCGCGGAGGGATGGGGACCCAGTACTTC CSITRGGMGTQYF
many TRBJ2-2 TRBV24-1 TRBD2 TGTGCCACCAGGAGGCGGGAGCTAGGCCAGTTCCGCACCGGGGAGCTGTTTTTT CATRRRELGQFRTGELFF
many TRBJ2-1 TRBV12-3/TRBV12-4 - TGTGCCAGCGGTAGCGGCTACAATGAGCAGTTCTTC CASGSGYNEQFF
many TRBJ1-5 TRBV20-1 TRBD1 TGCAGTGCTAGCGGACAGGGGGTAGATCAGCCCCAGCATTTT CSASGQGVDQPQHF
many TRBJ1-3 TRBV6-2/TRBV6-3 - TGTGCCAGCAGTTACTTTGGAAACCGCCCGTTAACTGGAAACACCATATATTTT CASSYFGNRPLTGNTIYF
many TRBJ1-1 TRBV18 TRBD1 TGTGCCAGCTCACCACCAGGGACAGGGGGCTTAAGGTCTGAAGCTTTCTTT CASSPPGTGGLRSEAFF
- TRBJ2-1 TRBV5-1 - TGCGCCAGCACGTGGCTCGCCTACAATGAGCAGTTCTTC CASTWLAYNEQFF
many TRBJ2-7 TRBV27 - TGTGCCAGCAGGCAGGGTAGCTCCTACGAGCAGTACTTC CASRQGSSYEQYF
many TRBJ1-1 TRBV28 - TGTGCCAGCAGTTCCAGGACCGAAGCTTTCTTT CASSSRTEAFF
- TRBJ2-7 TRBV29-1 TRBD1 TGCAGCGGGGCGGGACAGGGGGACCCCTACGAGCAGTACTTC CSGAGQGDPYEQYF
many TRBJ2-1 TRBV7-2 - TGTGCCAGCAGCCTTAGCTTTGCGTTGGCCTACAATGAGCAGTTCTTC CASSLSFALAYNEQFF
many TRBJ2-5 TRBV24-1 - TGTGCCACCAGTGGGGCACATCAAGAGACCCAGTACTTC CATSGAHQETQYF
many TRBJ2-5 TRBV27 - TGTGCCAGCAGTCCCGGGACCATACAAGAGACCCAGTACTTC CASSPGTIQETQYF
many TRBJ2-5 TRBV27 - TGTGCCAGCAGTTTTAGGGCTCGGGAGACCCAGTACTTC CASSFRARETQYF
many TRBJ2-3 TRBV15 TRBD2 TGTGCCACCAGTAGAAATAGCGGGAGCACAGATACGCAGTATTTT CATSRNSGSTDTQYF
many TRBJ2-5 TRBV19 - TGTGCCAGTAGTAGAGGACAGCCGAGAGAGACCCAGTACTTC CASSRGQPRETQYF
- TRBJ2-5 TRBV4-3 TRBD1 TGCGCCAGCAGCCATTCCGGGACAGGGCGAGAGAGCCAGTACTTC CASSHSGTGRESQYF
many TRBJ2-7 TRBV6-1 TRBD1 TGTGCCAGCAGTCTAAAAACAGGGGGCCACGAGCAGTACTTC CASSLKTGGHEQYF
once TRBJ2-3 TRBV4-1 - TGCGCCAGCAGCAAAGACCATCAGAGGGGCAACACAGATACGCAGTATTTT CASSKDHQRGNTDTQYF
- TRBJ1-6 TRBV12-3/TRBV12-4 - TGTGCCAGCAGTTTAGGAGGGGACTTGAATTCACCCCTCCACTTT CASSLGGDLNSPLHF
many TRBJ2-1 TRBV7-9 - TGTGCCAGCAGCCCTACAGGCCCCTACAATGAGCAGTTCTTC CASSPTGPYNEQFF
many TRBJ2-1 TRBV18 - TGTGCCAGCTCACCCACAGGGTCTAATGAGCAGTTCTTC CASSPTGSNEQFF
- TRBJ1-6 TRBV10-3 - TGTGCCATCACCCTGGAGGCATATAATTCACCCATCCACTTT CAITLEAYNSPIHF
many TRBJ2-5 TRBV20-1 - TGCAGTGCTGATACGGAGACCCAGTACTTC CSADTETQYF
few TRBJ2-2 TRBV5-1 TRBD2 TGCGCCAGCAGCTTAGGACTAGCGGGAGGCGCGAACACCGGGGAGCTGTTTTTT CASSLGLAGGANTGELFF
many TRBJ2-3 TRBV6-6 - TGTGCCAGCAGTTACTTCAGGACAGTCACAGATACGCAGTATTTT CASSYFRTVTDTQYF